The 19 T cell receptor beta chains below come from one sample, sequenced in a study of CD8 T cells in Susac syndrome. The RNA input was roughly 0.45 to 1 ug, and it was reverse transcribed with random hexamers. TCRdb passed the immunoSEQ multiplex PCR reads through MiXCR, listing each CDR3 protein once. The sample has about 71,000 distinct CDR3 sequences; roughly 95% are singletons. The material sequenced was CD4+ T cells from PBMCs. The origin of the receptors is a human donor with multiple sclerosis.

For the CDR3, the DNA is TGTGCCAGCGGACAGGACAGCAATCAGCCCCAGCATTTT. Translation: CASGQDSNQPQHF. The rearrangement joins TRBV2 to TRBJ1-5; 7 bases match TRBD1. The length of the CDR3 is 13 residues. Germline CDR1 SNHLY, CDR2 FYNNEI. V was clipped by 8 bases and J by 1 base; unmatched bases: 2.

Points on this clonotype: Germline is not matched at one junction end, which may reflect a read error. The genes are TRBV3-1 and TRBJ1-1, with no clear D. CDR1 is LGHDT and CDR2 is YNNKEL in the germline V gene (reference sequence). The CDR3 covers 12 residues. CDR3 region: CTSSHGDTEAFF. CDR3 nucleotide sequence: TGTACCAGCAGCCACGGGGACACTGAAGCTTTCTTT.

This clonotype was found once. V and J are TRBV12-3 or TRBV12-4 and TRBJ2-1; TRBD1 matches at 8 bases. The V gene end was trimmed by 2 bases and the J gene end by 7 bases; junction bases not matched to a gene: 13. The CDR3 runs 17 residues. CDR3 in amino acids: CASSLIPQTGVANEQFF. CDR3 DNA: TGTGCCAGCAGTTTAATCCCCCAGACAGGGGTAGCTAATGAGCAGTTCTTC.

V gene TRBV12-3 or TRBV12-4 combines with J gene TRBJ2-1; TRBD2 matches at 13 bases. This CDR3 contains 15 residues. The J segment lost 7 bases and the V segment lost 6 bases, leaving 6 bases of the junction unmatched. This CDR3 is CASSLTSGGRNEQFF. DNA of the CDR3: TGTGCCAGCAGCCTGACTAGCGGGGGGAGGAATGAGCAGTTCTTC.

The chain carries TRBV7-9 and TRBJ1-5, with 7 bases lining up with TRBD1. The CDR3 length is 15 residues. The V and J ends lost 5 bases and 4 bases, in that order; junction bases with no gene match: 8. Germline V lookup: CDR1 SEHNR, CDR2 FQNEAQ (reference sequence). This CDR3 is CASSVTGAGNQPQHF. The DNA of the CDR3 is TGTGCCAGCAGCGTCACAGGGGCAGGTAATCAGCCCCAGCATTTT.

DNA of the CDR3: TGCAGCGTTCGGGACGGGGGGAACACCGGGGAGCTGTTTTTT. The encoded protein is CSVRDGGNTGELFF. The rearrangement links TRBV29-1 to TRBJ2-2; perhaps TRBD2 as D (6 bases). The V gene's germline CDR1 is SQVTM and CDR2 ANQGSEA. CDR3 length: 14 residues. Trimming removed 5 bases at V and 1 base at J, with 11 bases between.

This clonotype was observed once. CDR3 loop: CASSFIAGRTDTQYF. DNA of the CDR3: TGTGCCAGCAGCTTCATAGCGGGGCGCACAGATACGCAGTATTTT. The V and J genes are TRBV7-9 and TRBJ2-3, with 8 bases lining up with TRBD2. The CDR3 runs to 15 residues. V gave up 3 bases and J gave up 1 base; unmatched junction bases: 3. Per germline, CDR1 SEHNR and CDR2 FQNEAQ (reference sequence).

The chain links TRBV20-1 to TRBJ1-1, with 11 positions matching TRBD1. Trimming took 6 bases from V and 6 from J; bases not matched to a gene: 9. Germline V CDR1 and CDR2: DFQATT, SNEGSKA (reference sequence). This CDR3 contains 14 residues. The CDR3 loop reads CSATNRGQGAEAFF. CDR3 nucleotides: TGCAGTGCCACTAATAGGGGACAGGGGGCTGAAGCTTTCTTT.

This clonotype has just one count. The chain carries TRBV27 and TRBJ1-1, with D perhaps TRBD1 (6 bases). The CDR3 runs 14 residues. Germline lookup yields CDR1 MNHEY and CDR2 SMNVEV (reference sequence). V shed 6 bases and J shed 1 base, with 12 bases lying between them. The chain's CDR3 is CASSVRRGNTEAFF. The CDR3 DNA follows: TGTGCCAGCAGCGTTCGCAGGGGGAACACTGAAGCTTTCTTT.

This clonotype was seen only a few times. The rearrangement links TRBV6-1 to TRBJ2-5; the D gene is possibly TRBD2 (6 bases). The CDR3 has 15 amino acids. Germline V CDR1 and CDR2: MNHNS, SASEGT. Trimming shortened V by 2 bases and J by 6 bases, and 16 bases separated the two germline ends. The chain's CDR3 is CASSEWRGSSQTQYF. CDR3 nucleotides: TGTGCCAGCAGTGAATGGAGGGGCTCCAGTCAGACCCAGTACTTC.

This chain joins TRBV5-1 and TRBJ2-1, with D perhaps TRBD2 (6 bases). The germline V gene encodes CDR1 SGHRS and CDR2 YFSETQ. The CDR3 consists of 12 residues. Trimming shortened V by 0 bases and J by 9 bases, and 7 bases separated the two germline ends. The CDR3 region has the DNA TGCGCCAGCAGCTTGGTGGAGGGTGAGCAGTTCTTC. Its protein product is CASSLVEGEQFF.

The chain is built from TRBV11-2 and TRBJ2-3, with TRBD1 identical over 8 bases. The V gene end was trimmed by 6 bases and the J gene end by 8 bases; junction bases not matched to a gene: 7. The CDR3 is 13 amino acids. Per germline, CDR1 SGHAT and CDR2 FQNNGV. CDR3 nucleotide sequence: TGTGCCAGCAGTTCTGACAGGGGCCGTACGCAGTATTTT. Translating it yields CASSSDRGRTQYF.

The chain links TRBV12-3 or TRBV12-4 to TRBJ1-5, with D tentatively TRBD1 (6 bases). This CDR3 contains 14 residues. The V end was cut by 5 bases, the J end by 15 bases, with 23 bases between. CDR3 region: CASSAGTLGGRGHF. Written as DNA, the CDR3 is TGTGCCAGCAGTGCCGGGACACTGGGCGGGAGAGGGCATTTT.

Here the CDR3 DNA reads TGTGCCAGCAGCCAGTCGGGGGCGGATGAGCAGTTCTTC. Amino acid sequence: CASSQSGADEQFF. The chain couples TRBV3-1 to TRBJ2-1, with D perhaps given as TRBD1 or TRBD2 (6 bases each). The germline V gene has CDR1 LGHDT and CDR2 YNNKEL (reference sequence). The CDR3 consists of 13 residues. The germline V and J ends were trimmed by 3 bases and 8 bases, with 11 bases remaining between them.

This clonotype was detected once. This rearrangement joins TRBV24-1 to TRBJ2-3; 8 nucleotides match TRBD2. J gave up 4 bases and V 5 bases, and 4 bases lay outside the gene matches. The CDR3 is 14 amino acids. The germline V gene has CDR1 KGHDR and CDR2 SFDVKD. CDR3 nucleotides: TGTGCCACCAGTGTCCGGGGGGGCCCAGATACGCAGTATTTT. This codes for CATSVRGGPDTQYF.

The chain uses TRBV6-1 and TRBJ1-1; 9 bases map to TRBD1. The germline V gene has CDR1 MNHNS and CDR2 SASEGT. After removal of 6 bases from V and 0 bases from J, the junction contained 8 bases not matched to a gene. CDR3 length: 16 amino acids. DNA of the CDR3: TGTGCCAGCAGCCTATACAGGGGGCGCGTGAACACTGAAGCTTTCTTT. As protein: CASSLYRGRVNTEAFF.

The V gene is TRBV20-1, the J gene TRBJ2-1, with D tentatively TRBD2 (6 bases). V lost 5 bases and J lost 4, with 9 bases in between. The germline V gene encodes CDR1 DFQATT and CDR2 SNEGSKA (reference sequence). The CDR3 is 12 residues long. The CDR3 region has the DNA TGCAGTGCTGGGGAGGTATACAATGAGCAGTTCTTC. Translating it yields CSAGEVYNEQFF.

The rearrangement joins TRBV20-1 to TRBJ2-2; 10 bases are a match to TRBD1. This CDR3 is 14 amino acids long. Germline CDR1 and CDR2: DFQATT and SNEGSKA (reference sequence). Trimming cost V 8 bases and J 2 bases; bases outside gene matches: 5. The DNA for the CDR3 is TGCAGTCATAGGACAGGGGGAAACACCGGGGAGCTGTTTTTT. Its translation is CSHRTGGNTGELFF.

The chain is built from TRBV12-3 or TRBV12-4 and TRBJ2-5; 7 bases align to TRBD1. This CDR3 region has 14 residues. With 5 bases clipped from V and 5 bases from J, the junction kept 8 bases outside the gene matches. This CDR3 is CASSRTGLGETQYF. As DNA, the CDR3 is TGTGCCAGCAGTAGGACAGGTTTAGGGGAGACCCAGTACTTC.